The present T cell receptor beta chain was sequenced within a study of identical twins. Points from the study as a whole: Models predicted too little out-of-frame TCR alpha sharing in monozygotic twins.

The sample holds many counts of this clonotype. The target antigen is unknown. TCRdb itself ran the 5' RACE reads through MiXCR, one entry per CDR3 protein. The sample shows 540,000 or so distinct CDR3 sequences, around 20% of them seen only once. The V end lost 0 bases, the J end lost 7 bases, and 10 bases lay between the germline ends. Germline CDR1 is SGDLS and CDR2 is YYNGEE. The CDR3 is 14 amino acids. This sample was also put to use in a study of yellow fever vaccine responses in identical twins. Per that paper: Twins' vaccine T cell response reportedly seemed partly convergent, partly personalized.

The sample taken for sequencing was CD4+ T cells sorted from blood. The V and J genes are TRBV9 and TRBJ2-2; TRBD2 might be the D (6 bases). This TCR derives from a woman between 18 and 29 years old in good health. CDR3 sequence reads: CASSVAGAGGELFF. In nucleotides, the CDR3 is TGTGCCAGCAGCGTAGCGGGAGCTGGCGGGGAGCTGTTTTTT.